The clone carrying this TCR beta chain has just a few counts. Each CDR3 protein gets one entry after TCRdb re-called the RT-PCR reads with MiXCR. The sample includes about 960,000 distinct CDR3 sequences, more than 15% of them seen just once. Germline CDR1 ENHRY, CDR2 SYGVKD. The CDR3 contains 13 residues. V shed 10 bases, J shed 0 bases, and the junction held 5 bases outside the gene matches. This sample stems from a study of patients and donors after allogeneic stem cell transplantation. Material for sequencing was blood, either unsorted or a sorted T cell fraction (not recorded which). This rearrangement joins TRBV10-3 to TRBJ1-1, with 7 bases aligning to TRBD1. The TCR originated in a human donor who was either an allogeneic HSCT recipient or a stem cell or donor lymphocyte infusion donor (not recorded which). It is not recorded whose cells these are; they may come from a transplant donor. For the CDR3, the DNA is TGTGCCACCTTTGGGACAGTGAACACTGAAGCTTTCTTT. Protein sequence: CATFGTVNTEAFF.